Here is one T cell receptor (beta chain) with its context. This entry comes from a study of blood T cell repertoires in COVID-19. Study-level background: Both acute and convalescent COVID-19 samples were obtained from the United States, Italy and Spain.

Original analysis: Reference gene primer amplification gave nucleated cell count estimates. Data came from immunoSEQ multiplex PCR; TCRdb stores just in-frame clones and leaves some out. That table supplies the V and J calls and clone size; D and trimming were determined from the DNA. The table records roughly 70,000 clones, more than 80% of them present only once. CDR1 is LNHDA and CDR2 is SQIVND in the germline V gene (reference sequence). The V end was cut by 5 bases, the J end by 3 bases, with 17 bases between. The CDR3 totals 15 residues. The gene calls are TRBV19 and TRBJ2-7; D perhaps matches TRBD2 (5 bases). Source material: peripheral blood. The sequence derives from a woman older than 75 with active COVID-19. The DNA of the CDR3 is TGTGCCAGTAGTCATCGGGGAAGCGGAGGCTACGAGCAGTACTTC. This translates into CASSHRGSGGYEQYF.